This TCR beta chain originates from a study of cytomegalovirus exposure and HLA in healthy donors. Germline CDR1 reads LGHNA; CDR2 reads YSLEER. J lost 2 bases, V lost 0 bases, and 3 bases had no gene match. The CDR3 is 16 residues long. In this sample, this clone turned up a few times. 13 Jbeta primers and 60 Vbeta primers were used for the PCR. Method: immunoSEQ multiplex PCR; TCRdb's copy keeps in-frame clones and lacks some. Found here are roughly 110,000 clones, approximately 80% of them singletons; the top ten hold roughly 0.9%. The receptor was isolated from a woman in her twenties or thirties in good health and CMV-seronegative. The V call is TRBV4-3, the J call TRBJ2-7, with 11 bases matching TRBD1. The specimen was PBMCs. This CDR3 is CASSQDWGQGAYEQYF. The CDR3 DNA follows: TGCGCCAGCAGCCAAGATTGGGGACAGGGGGCCTACGAGCAGTACTTC.